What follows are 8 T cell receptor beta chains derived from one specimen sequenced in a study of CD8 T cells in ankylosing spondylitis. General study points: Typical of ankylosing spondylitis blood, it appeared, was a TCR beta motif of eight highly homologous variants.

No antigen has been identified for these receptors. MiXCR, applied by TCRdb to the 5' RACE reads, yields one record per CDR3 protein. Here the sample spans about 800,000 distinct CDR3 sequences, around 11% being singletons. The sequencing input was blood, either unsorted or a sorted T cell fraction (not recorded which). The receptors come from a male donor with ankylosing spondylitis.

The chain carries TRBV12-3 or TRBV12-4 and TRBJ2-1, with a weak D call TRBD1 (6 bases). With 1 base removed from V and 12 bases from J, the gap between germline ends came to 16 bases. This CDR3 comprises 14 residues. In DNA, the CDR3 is TGTGCCAGCAGTTTAGAGGGGGTAGGTGGATGGCAGTTCTTC. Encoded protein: CASSLEGVGGWQFF.

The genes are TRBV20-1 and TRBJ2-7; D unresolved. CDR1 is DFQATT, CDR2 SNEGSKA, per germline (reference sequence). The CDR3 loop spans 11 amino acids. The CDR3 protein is CSAASSYEQYF. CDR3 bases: TGCTCGGCCGCCAGCTCCTACGAGCAGTACTTC.

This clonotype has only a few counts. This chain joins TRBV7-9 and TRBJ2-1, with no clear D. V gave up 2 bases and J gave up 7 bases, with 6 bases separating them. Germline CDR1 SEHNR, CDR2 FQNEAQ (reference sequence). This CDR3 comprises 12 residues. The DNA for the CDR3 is TGTGCCAGCAGCTTATTCGGAAATGAGCAGTTCTTC. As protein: CASSLFGNEQFF.

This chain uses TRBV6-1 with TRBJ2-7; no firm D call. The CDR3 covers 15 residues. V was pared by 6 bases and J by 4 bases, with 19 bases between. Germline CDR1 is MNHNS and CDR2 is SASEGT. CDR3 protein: CASSRAFEDRYEQYF. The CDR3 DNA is TGTGCCAGCAGCCGAGCTTTTGAGGATCGGTACGAGCAGTACTTC.

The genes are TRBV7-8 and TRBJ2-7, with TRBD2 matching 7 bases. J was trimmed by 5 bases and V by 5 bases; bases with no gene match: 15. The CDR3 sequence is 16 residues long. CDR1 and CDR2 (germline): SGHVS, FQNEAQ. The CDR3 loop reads CASSRGDKRDHHEQYF. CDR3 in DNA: TGTGCCAGCAGCCGCGGAGATAAGCGGGATCACCACGAGCAGTACTTC.

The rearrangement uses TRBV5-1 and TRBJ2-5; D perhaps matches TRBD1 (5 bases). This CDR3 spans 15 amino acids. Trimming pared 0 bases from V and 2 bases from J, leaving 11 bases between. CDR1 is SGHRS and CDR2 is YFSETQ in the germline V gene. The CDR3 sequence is CASSLVGAGQETQYF. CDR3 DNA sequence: TGCGCCAGCAGCTTGGTAGGGGCCGGACAAGAGACCCAGTACTTC.

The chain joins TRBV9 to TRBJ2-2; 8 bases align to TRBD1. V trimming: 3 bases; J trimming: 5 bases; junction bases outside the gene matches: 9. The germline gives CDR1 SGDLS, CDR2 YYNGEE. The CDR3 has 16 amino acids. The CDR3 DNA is TGTGCCAGCAGCGCCGAGGACAGGGTCGGTACCGGGGAGCTGTTTTTT. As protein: CASSAEDRVGTGELFF.

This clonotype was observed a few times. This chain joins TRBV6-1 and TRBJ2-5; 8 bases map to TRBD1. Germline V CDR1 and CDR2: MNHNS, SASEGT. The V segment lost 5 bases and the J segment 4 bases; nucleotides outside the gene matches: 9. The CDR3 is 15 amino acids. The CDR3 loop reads CASSQDRGIRETQYF. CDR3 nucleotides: TGTGCCAGCAGTCAAGACAGGGGCATTCGAGAGACCCAGTACTTC.